This is a list of T cell receptor beta chains from one sample in a study of identical twins. Via MiXCR, TCRdb re-called the 5' RACE reads, giving one row per CDR3 protein. Among 1.5 million to 2 million distinct CDR3 sequences listed, 25% to 35% were seen once. Material: cord blood. The receptors stem from a newborn girl in good health. Both conserved end residues are part of each CDR3. Fields, in order: J gene, V gene, clone size, D gene, CDR3 protein, CDR3 DNA. D genes are given only for firm matches. Where a row states a size, it is once, few, many or the class of an expanded clone; other rows omit it.

j_gene: TRBJ2-3
v_gene: TRBV5-4
abundance: -
d_gene: TRBD2
CDR3aa: CASSFSGMYADTQYF
CDR3nt: TGTGCCAGCAGCTTCAGCGGGATGTACGCAGATACGCAGTATTTT

j_gene: TRBJ2-4
v_gene: TRBV7-2
abundance: few
d_gene: -
CDR3aa: CASSLGSRYQDIQYF
CDR3nt: TGTGCCAGCAGCTTAGGGTCTCGCTACCAAGACATTCAGTACTTC

j_gene: TRBJ2-3
v_gene: TRBV3-1
abundance: few
d_gene: -
CDR3aa: CASSSNGGWADTQYF
CDR3nt: TGTGCCAGCAGCTCAAATGGGGGGTGGGCAGATACGCAGTATTTT

j_gene: TRBJ2-3
v_gene: TRBV12-3/TRBV12-4
abundance: -
d_gene: -
CDR3aa: CASREDSTSTDTQYF
CDR3nt: TGTGCCAGCAGGGAGGACAGTACTAGCACAGATACGCAGTATTTT

j_gene: TRBJ2-7
v_gene: TRBV5-5
abundance: -
d_gene: -
CDR3aa: CASSLPRGGSCEQYF
CDR3nt: TGTGCCAGCAGCTTGCCCCGCGGCGGATCCTGCGAGCAGTACTTC

j_gene: TRBJ2-1
v_gene: TRBV7-2
abundance: few
d_gene: TRBD2
CDR3aa: CASSGLVGTSSYNEQFF
CDR3nt: TGTGCCAGCAGCGGACTGGTCGGGACTAGCTCCTACAATGAGCAGTTCTTC

j_gene: TRBJ1-6
v_gene: TRBV20-1
abundance: few
d_gene: -
CDR3aa: CSASPFSGSPLHF
CDR3nt: TGCAGTGCTAGCCCCTTTTCCGGCTCACCCCTCCACTTT

j_gene: TRBJ1-1
v_gene: TRBV25-1
abundance: few
d_gene: TRBD1
CDR3aa: CASSEWGDSEHNTEAFF
CDR3nt: TGTGCCAGCAGTGAATGGGGGGACAGCGAACATAACACTGAAGCTTTCTTT

j_gene: TRBJ2-7
v_gene: TRBV12-3/TRBV12-4
abundance: -
d_gene: TRBD1
CDR3aa: CASSFGRGPYYEQYF
CDR3nt: TGTGCCAGCAGTTTTGGCAGGGGGCCTTATTACGAGCAGTACTTC

j_gene: TRBJ2-6
v_gene: TRBV5-5
abundance: few
d_gene: -
CDR3aa: CASIRQPTLGANVLTF
CDR3nt: TGTGCCAGCATCAGACAACCCACTTTGGGGGCCAACGTCCTGACTTTC

j_gene: TRBJ1-4
v_gene: TRBV12-3/TRBV12-4
abundance: -
d_gene: -
CDR3aa: CANSEWGVGNEKLFF
CDR3nt: TGTGCCAACAGCGAGTGGGGGGTGGGTAATGAAAAACTGTTTTTT

j_gene: TRBJ2-7
v_gene: TRBV10-3
abundance: -
d_gene: TRBD2
CDR3aa: CAISGDAPSGRLYNEQYF
CDR3nt: TGTGCCATCAGTGGGGACGCCCCTAGCGGGAGACTCTACAATGAGCAGTACTTC

j_gene: TRBJ1-5
v_gene: TRBV6-1
abundance: -
d_gene: -
CDR3aa: CASSFPRGNQPQHF
CDR3nt: TGTGCCAGCAGTTTTCCCAGGGGCAATCAGCCCCAGCATTTT

j_gene: TRBJ2-3
v_gene: TRBV5-1
abundance: many
d_gene: -
CDR3aa: CASSSGLGDTQYF
CDR3nt: TGCGCCAGCAGCTCAGGGTTGGGAGATACGCAGTATTTT

j_gene: TRBJ2-7
v_gene: TRBV6-1
abundance: -
d_gene: TRBD1
CDR3aa: CASSEEGQLSSYGQYF
CDR3nt: TGTGCCAGCAGTGAAGAGGGACAGTTGAGCTCCTACGGGCAGTACTTC

j_gene: TRBJ2-3
v_gene: TRBV15
abundance: -
d_gene: -
CDR3aa: CATSRGLWTSGPTKRTDTQYF
CDR3nt: TGTGCCACCAGCCGGGGGTTGTGGACGAGCGGCCCAACCAAACGCACAGATACGCAGTATTTT

j_gene: TRBJ2-7
v_gene: TRBV5-1
abundance: many
d_gene: TRBD1
CDR3aa: CASSWDSSSYEQYF
CDR3nt: TGCGCCAGCAGCTGGGACAGCAGCTCCTACGAGCAGTACTTC

j_gene: TRBJ2-3
v_gene: TRBV21-1
abundance: few
d_gene: -
CDR3aa: CASSNGDLAGSGTDTQYF
CDR3nt: TGTGCCAGCAGCAATGGGGATCTAGCGGGAAGTGGTACAGATACGCAGTATTTT

j_gene: TRBJ1-5
v_gene: TRBV20-1
abundance: few
d_gene: TRBD1
CDR3aa: CSVSDRGYQPQHF
CDR3nt: TGCAGTGTTTCTGACAGGGGCTATCAGCCCCAGCATTTT

j_gene: TRBJ1-1
v_gene: TRBV7-9
abundance: -
d_gene: -
CDR3aa: CASSSEGYGLAEAFF
CDR3nt: TGTGCCAGCAGCTCCGAGGGGTACGGTTTGGCTGAAGCTTTCTTT

j_gene: TRBJ1-5
v_gene: TRBV7-2
abundance: many
d_gene: -
CDR3aa: CASSLEHNQPQHF
CDR3nt: TGTGCCAGCAGCTTAGAACACAATCAGCCCCAGCATTTT

j_gene: TRBJ1-2
v_gene: TRBV20-1
abundance: -
d_gene: -
CDR3aa: CGASSTGYGYTF
CDR3nt: TGCGGTGCTTCCTCGACAGGCTATGGCTACACCTTC

j_gene: TRBJ2-1
v_gene: TRBV4-1
abundance: -
d_gene: -
CDR3aa: CASRQWRTPSHEQFF
CDR3nt: TGCGCCAGCAGACAATGGCGGACCCCGAGCCATGAGCAGTTCTTC

j_gene: TRBJ2-3
v_gene: TRBV9
abundance: -
d_gene: -
CDR3aa: CASSVVNPTDTQYF
CDR3nt: TGTGCCAGCAGCGTAGTCAACCCCACAGATACGCAGTATTTT

j_gene: TRBJ1-1
v_gene: TRBV29-1
abundance: once
d_gene: TRBD1
CDR3aa: CSVYLTGGVGEAFF
CDR3nt: TGCAGCGTTTACTTGACAGGGGGCGTTGGTGAAGCTTTCTTT

j_gene: TRBJ1-2
v_gene: TRBV7-2
abundance: -
d_gene: -
CDR3aa: CASTDGGVSNYGYTF
CDR3nt: TGTGCCAGCACAGACGGGGGCGTATCTAACTATGGCTACACCTTC

j_gene: TRBJ2-7
v_gene: TRBV10-3
abundance: -
d_gene: TRBD2
CDR3aa: CAASRTSGTYEQYF
CDR3nt: TGTGCCGCCAGCAGGACTAGCGGCACCTACGAGCAGTACTTC

j_gene: TRBJ2-3
v_gene: TRBV24-1
abundance: few
d_gene: TRBD2
CDR3aa: CATSDLGLAGVEDTQYF
CDR3nt: TGTGCCACCAGTGACTTGGGACTAGCGGGAGTGGAAGATACGCAGTATTTT

j_gene: TRBJ2-3
v_gene: TRBV6-5
abundance: -
d_gene: -
CDR3aa: CASSRPGPRTDTQYF
CDR3nt: TGTGCCAGCAGTCGGCCGGGACCGCGCACAGATACGCAGTATTTT

j_gene: TRBJ1-2
v_gene: TRBV7-6
abundance: few
d_gene: -
CDR3aa: CASSPWDTNYGYTF
CDR3nt: TGTGCCAGCAGCCCCTGGGACACTAACTATGGCTACACCTTC

j_gene: TRBJ1-2
v_gene: TRBV27
abundance: -
d_gene: TRBD1
CDR3aa: CASSLAGDRDYGYTF
CDR3nt: TGTGCCAGCAGTTTAGCTGGGGACAGGGACTATGGCTACACCTTC

j_gene: TRBJ2-1
v_gene: TRBV27
abundance: -
d_gene: TRBD1
CDR3aa: CASSRWDRGAYNEQFF
CDR3nt: TGTGCCAGCAGTCGCTGGGACAGGGGAGCCTACAATGAGCAGTTCTTC

j_gene: TRBJ2-1
v_gene: TRBV5-1
abundance: few
d_gene: TRBD2
CDR3aa: CASSTLAANSYNEQFF
CDR3nt: TGCGCCAGCAGCACACTAGCGGCTAACTCCTACAATGAGCAGTTCTTC

j_gene: TRBJ1-1
v_gene: TRBV3-1
abundance: -
d_gene: TRBD1
CDR3aa: CARSHWTGGNTEAFF
CDR3nt: TGTGCCCGCAGCCACTGGACAGGGGGGAACACTGAAGCTTTCTTT

j_gene: TRBJ1-2
v_gene: TRBV5-5
abundance: -
d_gene: -
CDR3aa: CASSYITGAETGGYTF
CDR3nt: TGTGCCAGCAGCTATATAACAGGCGCAGAAACCGGGGGCTACACCTTC

j_gene: TRBJ2-2
v_gene: TRBV21-1
abundance: once
d_gene: -
CDR3aa: CASSKDSGGDTGELFF
CDR3nt: TGTGCCAGCAGCAAAGATTCAGGGGGCGACACCGGGGAGCTGTTTTTT

j_gene: TRBJ1-2
v_gene: TRBV6-2/TRBV6-3
abundance: many
d_gene: -
CDR3aa: CASSLNGGYTF
CDR3nt: TGTGCCAGCAGTTTGAACGGGGGCTACACCTTC

j_gene: TRBJ1-1
v_gene: TRBV20-1
abundance: -
d_gene: -
CDR3aa: CSASRAFQTEAFF
CDR3nt: TGCAGTGCTAGCCGGGCCTTCCAGACAGAGGCTTTCTTT